Listed below are T cell receptor beta chains from one sample, sequenced in a study of T-cell memory formation after mild COVID-19. A single record per CDR3 protein comes from TCRdb applying MiXCR to the 5' RACE reads. The table lists around 210,000 distinct CDR3 sequences, over 7.5% of them singletons. Sequenced: PBMCs or a T cell subset sorted from them (not recorded which). These receptors were obtained from a man aged 18-30 years who had mild COVID-19 (a few samples of this study predate the infection). Cell type and time point are not known. Both conserved end residues are part of each CDR3. The D gene is left open where the match is weak. Rows may omit the clone size; those that give it use once, few, many or a size class.

d_call j_call v_call clone_size cdr3_nt cdr3_aa
- TRBJ2-1 TRBV5-1 few TGCGCCAGCAGCTTGGACCTTAGGCGTTACAATGAGCAGTTCTTC CASSLDLRRYNEQFF
- TRBJ2-3 TRBV5-1 few TGCGCCAGCAGCCCTGGACAGCGATTTAACACAGATACGCAGTATTTT CASSPGQRFNTDTQYF
TRBD1 TRBJ2-2 TRBV28 few TGTGCCAGCAGTTTAAACAGGGGGCGCTCCGGGGAGCTGTTTTTT CASSLNRGRSGELFF
TRBD1 TRBJ2-7 TRBV28 - TGTGCCAGCAGTTACCGGTACAGGGGGCGCGAGCAGTACTTC CASSYRYRGREQYF
- TRBJ2-5 TRBV29-1 few TGCAGCGGACTGGGGCAGAGCCTCCAAGAGACCCAGTACTTC CSGLGQSLQETQYF
- TRBJ2-2 TRBV5-5 many TGTGCCAGCAGCTTGGTGGGGCTGAACACCGGGGAGCTGTTTTTT CASSLVGLNTGELFF
TRBD1 TRBJ2-7 TRBV7-8 few TGTGCCAGCAGCCACCTTCGTACCGACAGGGTCCACGAGCAGTACTTC CASSHLRTDRVHEQYF
- TRBJ2-3 TRBV4-3 few TGCGCCAGCAGCCAAGATCTGCTTACGGGGGCTAGCACAGATACGCAGTATTTT CASSQDLLTGASTDTQYF
TRBD2 TRBJ2-3 TRBV7-9 few TGTGCCAGCAGCTGGGGGACTAGCGGGGGATCGGATACGCAGTATTTT CASSWGTSGGSDTQYF
TRBD2 TRBJ2-1 TRBV2 many TGTGCCAGCAGTGTGTCCCTACTAGCGGGGGGGTACAATGAGCAGTTCTTC CASSVSLLAGGYNEQFF
- TRBJ2-3 TRBV19 - TGTGCCAGTAGTATTTTATCGGAGCTCCATACGCAGTATTTT CASSILSELHTQYF
- TRBJ1-5 TRBV6-6 - TGTGCCAGCAGTTCCCCCGGACTCCCCGAATCCAATCAGCCCCAGCATTTT CASSSPGLPESNQPQHF
TRBD2 TRBJ2-1 TRBV4-1 many TGCGCCAGCAGCCGGCGCCTCCAGGGACTAGCCTACAATGAGCAGTTCTTC CASSRRLQGLAYNEQFF
TRBD1 TRBJ1-2 TRBV29-1 - TGCAGCAAAAGACAGGGCAGGATCCTGTTTCCCTATGGCTACACCTTC CSKRQGRILFPYGYTF
- TRBJ2-3 TRBV11-2 many TGTGCCAGCAGTCCCGGATCAGATACGCAGTATTTT CASSPGSDTQYF
TRBD1 TRBJ2-5 TRBV24-1 - TGTGCCACCAGTGAAGGGGGCAGGGCGGTTGAGACCCAGTACTTC CATSEGGRAVETQYF
TRBD1 TRBJ1-5 TRBV18 many TGCGCCAGCAGCCCGGGACAGAATCAGCCCCAGCATTTT CASSPGQNQPQHF
- TRBJ2-5 TRBV20-1 - TGCAGTGCTAGAGAGTGGGAGACCCAGTACTTC CSAREWETQYF
- TRBJ2-7 TRBV20-1 few TGCAGTGCTAGGCGGGACAGTGCAACCTACGAGCAGTACTTC CSARRDSATYEQYF
TRBD1 TRBJ1-5 TRBV7-8 few TGTGCCAGCAGCCAAAACAGGGGGGAGTATAGGAATCAGCCCCAGCATTTT CASSQNRGEYRNQPQHF
- TRBJ1-6 TRBV14 many TGTGCCAGCAGCCAAGCAGGGGAATCACCCCTCCACTTT CASSQAGESPLHF
TRBD1 TRBJ2-5 TRBV28 - TGTGCCAGCAGTCCCGGGGACAGGGGGTCAGAGACCCAGTACTTC CASSPGDRGSETQYF
- TRBJ1-6 TRBV13 - TGTGCCAGCAGCCTAGGAGGGGGGTCCTATAATTCACCCCTCCACTTT CASSLGGGSYNSPLHF
- TRBJ1-2 TRBV7-8 - TGTGCCAGCAGCTTATTCGGGGGCCTCAATGGCTACACCTTC CASSLFGGLNGYTF
TRBD2 TRBJ2-1 TRBV7-3 - TGTGCCAGCAGCTTAACGCCGGGACTAGCGGAAGAGCAGTTCTTC CASSLTPGLAEEQFF
- TRBJ1-6 TRBV6-4 - TGTGCCAGCAGTTCAGGGTATGGATCACCCCTCCACTTT CASSSGYGSPLHF
- TRBJ2-7 TRBV18 few TGTGCCAGCTCACCATCTGGAAGGGTATCCTACGAGCAGTACTTC CASSPSGRVSYEQYF
TRBD1 TRBJ2-5 TRBV5-1 - TGCGCCAGCAGAATGGGACAGGGGGCAGGGGAGACCCAGTACTTC CASRMGQGAGETQYF
- TRBJ1-5 TRBV6-2/TRBV6-3 few TGTGCCAGCAAACGGGACACCCATCAGCCCCAGCATTTT CASKRDTHQPQHF
- TRBJ2-1 TRBV9 - TGTGCCAGCAGCGAGGGGGAGGGGACGTACAATGAGCAGTTCTTC CASSEGEGTYNEQFF
TRBD1 TRBJ1-2 TRBV7-2 - TGTGCCAGCAGCCGGACAGGGAATGGCTACACCTTC CASSRTGNGYTF
- TRBJ2-1 TRBV7-9 - TGTGCCAGCAGCTGGGCCTGGCGGGGGCTCCACGAGCAGTTCTTC CASSWAWRGLHEQFF
TRBD2 TRBJ2-2 TRBV5-1 - TGCGCCAGCAGCTTCATGACTAGCACCACCGGGGAGCTGTTTTTT CASSFMTSTTGELFF
- TRBJ2-7 TRBV20-1 - TGCAGTGCTAGTTACTTAATCCCCCCCTACGAGCAGTACTTC CSASYLIPPYEQYF
- TRBJ1-5 TRBV2 - TGTGCCAGCAGTGAAGAGTACCGGGGCCAGCCCCAGCATTTT CASSEEYRGQPQHF
TRBD1 TRBJ2-2 TRBV7-6 few TGTGCCAGCAGCCCATTCACAGGGGGCGGGAACACCGGGGAGCTGTTTTTT CASSPFTGGGNTGELFF
TRBD1 TRBJ1-2 TRBV12-3/TRBV12-4 - TGTGCCAGCAGTCGACAGGGGGTGGAGGGCTACACCTTC CASSRQGVEGYTF
- TRBJ2-5 TRBV6-2/TRBV6-3 - TGTGCCAGCAGCCTCGGGACTCCGTCTTTGAGCCAAGAGACCCAGTACTTC CASSLGTPSLSQETQYF
- TRBJ2-3 TRBV2 few TGTGCCAGCAGTGACAGGGTAGATACGCAGTATTTT CASSDRVDTQYF
- TRBJ2-1 TRBV19 many TGTGCCAGTAGTACGCCCGGGTCTGGGTGGAATGAGCAGTTCTTC CASSTPGSGWNEQFF
TRBD2 TRBJ2-1 TRBV4-3 - TGCGCCAGCAGCCAAGAGTCCCAGCGGGGGAGAAGCTCCTACAATGAGCAGTTCTTC CASSQESQRGRSSYNEQFF
- TRBJ1-5 TRBV7-9 - TGTGCCAGCAGCCCCGTTGGTAATAGCAATCAGCCCCAGCATTTT CASSPVGNSNQPQHF
TRBD1 TRBJ1-4 TRBV4-1 few TGCGCCAGCAGCCCGCGGACAGGAACTAATGAAAAACTGTTTTTT CASSPRTGTNEKLFF
TRBD2 TRBJ2-2 TRBV2 - TGTGCCAGCAGTGCTCCGGGGGGGCCGAACACCGGGGAGCTGTTTTTT CASSAPGGPNTGELFF
- TRBJ1-2 TRBV5-1 few TGCGCCAGCAGTTCGGACCGCCTAAGAGGCTACACCTTC CASSSDRLRGYTF
- TRBJ1-2 TRBV12-3/TRBV12-4 few TGTGCCAGCAGTCGGCGTCGTGGCTACACCTTC CASSRRRGYTF
- TRBJ2-1 TRBV30 - TGTGCCTATTCAGGGGTAAGGGAGCAGTTCTTC CAYSGVREQFF
TRBD1 TRBJ2-1 TRBV7-3 - TGTGCCAGCAGCTTAACAGCTTGGGGAGGACAGGGGACCTACAATGAGCAGTTCTTC CASSLTAWGGQGTYNEQFF
TRBD1 TRBJ2-4 TRBV2 few TGTGCCAGCAGGGGGACAGCCTTGGTGTACTTC CASRGTALVYF
- TRBJ1-2 TRBV7-2 few TGTGCCAGCGGAACAGCCGGTTCCTATGGAGGCTACACCTTC CASGTAGSYGGYTF
TRBD1 TRBJ2-7 TRBV7-2 many TGTGCCAGCAGCTTAGCCCGGACAGGGTCCTACGAGCAGTACTTC CASSLARTGSYEQYF
TRBD1 TRBJ2-7 TRBV7-6 few TGTGCCAGCAGCCCCCGGGACAGCCCAGGTTTTTACGAGCAGTACTTC CASSPRDSPGFYEQYF
- TRBJ2-4 TRBV9 - TGTGCCAGCAGCCGGAGCGGGTATAAAAACATTCAGTACTTC CASSRSGYKNIQYF
- TRBJ2-7 TRBV6-2/TRBV6-3 - TGTGCCAGCAGAGGGACGGCCAGCTCCTACGAGCAGTACTTC CASRGTASSYEQYF
- TRBJ1-6 TRBV15 - TGTGCCACCAGCAGACAGGGGTATAATTCACCCCTCCACTTT CATSRQGYNSPLHF
- TRBJ2-2 TRBV6-6 - TGTGCCAGCAGTTACCGGCCGAAGGGCACCGGGGAGCTGTTTTTT CASSYRPKGTGELFF
TRBD1 TRBJ1-4 TRBV27 - TGTGCCAGCAGTTTTTGGACAGGAGATGAAAAACTGTTTTTT CASSFWTGDEKLFF
- TRBJ2-5 TRBV9 - TGTGCCAGCAGCCCTGCCGGGACTACGAGGGGGGAGACCCAGTACTTC CASSPAGTTRGETQYF
- TRBJ2-1 TRBV7-9 many TGTGCCAGCAGCTTTTGGGGTTTGGACAATGAGCAGTTCTTC CASSFWGLDNEQFF
- TRBJ2-4 TRBV2 many TGTGCCAGCAGTGACTGGGGTTCAAACATTCAGTACTTC CASSDWGSNIQYF